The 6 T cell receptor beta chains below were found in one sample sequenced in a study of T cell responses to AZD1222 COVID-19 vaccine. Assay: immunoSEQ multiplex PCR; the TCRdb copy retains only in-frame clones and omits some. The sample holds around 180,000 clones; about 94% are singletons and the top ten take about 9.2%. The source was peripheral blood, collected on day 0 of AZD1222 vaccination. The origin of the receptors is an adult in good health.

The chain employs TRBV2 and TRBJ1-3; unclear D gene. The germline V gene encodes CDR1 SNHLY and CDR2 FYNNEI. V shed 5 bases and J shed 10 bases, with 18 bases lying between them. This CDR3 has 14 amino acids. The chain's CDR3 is CASSPNSQRITIYF. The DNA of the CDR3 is TGTGCCAGCAGTCCCAACTCACAGCGAATTACCATATATTTT. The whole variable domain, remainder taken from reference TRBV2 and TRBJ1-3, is EPEVTQTPSHQVTQMGQEVILRCVPISNHLYFYWYRQILGQKVEFLVSFYNNEISEKSEIFDDQFSVERPDGSNFTLKIRSTKLEDSAMYFCASSPNSQRITIYFGEGSWLTVV.

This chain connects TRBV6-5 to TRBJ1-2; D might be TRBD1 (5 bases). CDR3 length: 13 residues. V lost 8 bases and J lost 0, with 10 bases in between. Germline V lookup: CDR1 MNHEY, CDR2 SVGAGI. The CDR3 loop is CASWDGANYGYTF. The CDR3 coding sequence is TGTGCCAGCTGGGACGGGGCTAACTATGGCTACACCTTC.

CDR3 protein: CASSEQSNQPQHF. CDR3 bases: TGTGCCAGCAGTGAGCAGAGCAATCAGCCCCAGCATTTT. This chain uses TRBV2 with TRBJ1-5; no definite D call. The CDR3 covers 13 residues. Germline lookup yields CDR1 SNHLY and CDR2 FYNNEI. Trimming pared 3 bases from V and 1 base from J, leaving 4 bases between.

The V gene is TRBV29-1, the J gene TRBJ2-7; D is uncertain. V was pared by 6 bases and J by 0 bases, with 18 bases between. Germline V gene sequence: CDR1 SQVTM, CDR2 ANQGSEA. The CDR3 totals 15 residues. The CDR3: CSVNFLGLPSYEQYF. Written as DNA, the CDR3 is TGCAGCGTCAATTTTCTGGGGTTACCCTCCTACGAGCAGTACTTC.

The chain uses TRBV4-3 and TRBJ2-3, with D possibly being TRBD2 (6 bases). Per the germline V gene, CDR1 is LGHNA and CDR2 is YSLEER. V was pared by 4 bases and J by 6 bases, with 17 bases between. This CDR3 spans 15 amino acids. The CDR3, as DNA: TGCGCCAGCAGCCGGACGGCTAGCGAGACGGATACGCAGTATTTT. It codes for CASSRTASETDTQYF.

The CDR3 loop is CASSFSPEISLEAFF. Written as DNA, the CDR3 is TGTGCCAGCAGCTTCTCTCCAGAGATCTCCCTCGAAGCTTTCTTT. The chain uses TRBV9 and TRBJ1-1; D is ambiguous. The CDR3 is 15 residues long. Germline lookup yields CDR1 SGDLS and CDR2 YYNGEE. V lost 4 bases to trimming and J lost 8 bases, with 21 bases between them. The full variable domain, in which reference TRBV9 and TRBJ1-1 provide the parts outside the CDR3, is DSGVTQTPKHLITATGQRVTLRCSPRSGDLSVYWYQQSLDQGLQFLIQYYNGEERAKGNILERFSAQQFPDLHSELNLSSLELGDSALYFCASSFSPEISLEAFFGQGTRLTVV.